This T cell receptor (beta chain) was profiled in a study of CD8+ T cells in alopecia areata. The V and J ends lost 4 bases and 0 bases respectively, with 9 bases between them. The V gene's germline CDR1 is SQVTM and CDR2 ANQGSEA. The length of the CDR3 is 14 residues. Treatment here: oral pan-JAK inhibitor, 5-10 mg twice daily. Isolated RNA was reverse transcribed into cDNA used as the sequencing template. Sequenced by immunoSEQ multiplex PCR; TCRdb stores in-frame clones only, minus some. The table lists some 44,000 clones, 92% of them singletons. The receptor was isolated from a human donor with alopecia areata. J is TRBJ2-2 and V is TRBV29-1; the D is unclear. This specimen was CD8+ T cells sorted from blood, taken at week 24, from a patient treated with tofacitinib. CDR3 sequence reads: CSVVQDTNTGELFF. The CDR3 DNA sequence: TGCAGCGTTGTGCAGGATACGAACACCGGGGAGCTGTTTTTT.